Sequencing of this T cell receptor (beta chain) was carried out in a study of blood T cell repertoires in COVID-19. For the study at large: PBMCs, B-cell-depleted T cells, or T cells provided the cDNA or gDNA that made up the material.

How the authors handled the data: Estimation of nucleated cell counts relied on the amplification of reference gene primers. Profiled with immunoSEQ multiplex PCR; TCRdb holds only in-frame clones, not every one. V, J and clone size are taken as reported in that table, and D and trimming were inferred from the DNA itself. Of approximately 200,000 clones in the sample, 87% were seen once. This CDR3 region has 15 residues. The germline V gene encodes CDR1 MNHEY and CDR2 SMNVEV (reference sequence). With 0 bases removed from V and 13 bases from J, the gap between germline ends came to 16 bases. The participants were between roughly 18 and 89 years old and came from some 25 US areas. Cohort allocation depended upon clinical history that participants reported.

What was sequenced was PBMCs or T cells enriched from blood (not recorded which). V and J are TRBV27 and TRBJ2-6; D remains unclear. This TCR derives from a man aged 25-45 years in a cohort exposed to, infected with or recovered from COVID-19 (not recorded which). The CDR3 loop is CASSLSSGLGLVLTF. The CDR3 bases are TGTGCCAGCAGTTTATCGTCGGGTCTCGGCTTAGTCCTGACTTTC.